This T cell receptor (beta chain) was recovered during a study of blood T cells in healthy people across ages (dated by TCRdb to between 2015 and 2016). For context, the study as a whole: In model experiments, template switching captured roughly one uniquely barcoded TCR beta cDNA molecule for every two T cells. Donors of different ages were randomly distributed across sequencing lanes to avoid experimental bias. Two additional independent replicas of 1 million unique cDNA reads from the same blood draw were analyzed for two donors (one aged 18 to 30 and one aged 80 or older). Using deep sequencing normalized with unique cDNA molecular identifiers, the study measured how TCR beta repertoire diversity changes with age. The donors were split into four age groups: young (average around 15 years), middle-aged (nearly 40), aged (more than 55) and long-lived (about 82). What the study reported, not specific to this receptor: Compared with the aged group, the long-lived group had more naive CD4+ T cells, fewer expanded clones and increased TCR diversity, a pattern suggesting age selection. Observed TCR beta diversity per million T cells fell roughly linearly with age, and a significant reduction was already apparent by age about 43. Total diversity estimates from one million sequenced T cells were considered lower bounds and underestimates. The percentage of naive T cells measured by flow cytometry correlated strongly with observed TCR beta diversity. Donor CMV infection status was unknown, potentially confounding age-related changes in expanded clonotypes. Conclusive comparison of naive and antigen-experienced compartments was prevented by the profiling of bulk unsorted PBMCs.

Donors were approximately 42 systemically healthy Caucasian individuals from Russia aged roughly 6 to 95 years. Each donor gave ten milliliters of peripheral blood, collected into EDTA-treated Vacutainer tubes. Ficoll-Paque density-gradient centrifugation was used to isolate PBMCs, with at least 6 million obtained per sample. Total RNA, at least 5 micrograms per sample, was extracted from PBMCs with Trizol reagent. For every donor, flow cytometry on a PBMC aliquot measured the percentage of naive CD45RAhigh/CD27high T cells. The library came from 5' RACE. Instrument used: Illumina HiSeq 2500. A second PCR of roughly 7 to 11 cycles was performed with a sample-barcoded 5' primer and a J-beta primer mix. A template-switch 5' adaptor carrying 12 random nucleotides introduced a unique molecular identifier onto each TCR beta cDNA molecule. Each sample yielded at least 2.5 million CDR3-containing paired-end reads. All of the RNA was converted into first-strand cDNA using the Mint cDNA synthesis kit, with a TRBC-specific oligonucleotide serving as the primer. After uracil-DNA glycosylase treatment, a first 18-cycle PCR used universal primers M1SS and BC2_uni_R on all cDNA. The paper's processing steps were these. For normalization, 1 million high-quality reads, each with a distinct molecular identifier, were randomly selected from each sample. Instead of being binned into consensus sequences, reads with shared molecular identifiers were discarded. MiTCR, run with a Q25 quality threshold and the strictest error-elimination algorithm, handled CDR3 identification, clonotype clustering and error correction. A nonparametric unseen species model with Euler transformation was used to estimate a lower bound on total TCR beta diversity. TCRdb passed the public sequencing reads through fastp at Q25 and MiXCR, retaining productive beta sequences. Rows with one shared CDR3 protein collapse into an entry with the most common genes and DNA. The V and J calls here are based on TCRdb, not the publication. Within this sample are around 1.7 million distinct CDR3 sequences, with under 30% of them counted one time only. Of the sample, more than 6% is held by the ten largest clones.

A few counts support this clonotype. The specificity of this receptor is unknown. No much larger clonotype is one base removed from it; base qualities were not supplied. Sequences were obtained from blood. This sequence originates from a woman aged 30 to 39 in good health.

The CDR3 region: CATSAGGPNNEQFF. The sequenced DNA is TGTGCCACGTCAGCGGGAGGCCCTAACAATGAGCAGTTCTTC. The chain uses TRBV7-2 and TRBJ2-1; 9 of the junction bases match TRBD2. The germline V gene supplies CDR1 SGHTA and CDR2 FQGNSA. Its CDR3 holds 14 amino acids, cysteine through phenylalanine. The DNA shown is the 42-base CDR3, in frame from base 1. Trimmed from V: 10 bases; trimmed from J: 5 bases; junction bases lacking a gene match: 9.